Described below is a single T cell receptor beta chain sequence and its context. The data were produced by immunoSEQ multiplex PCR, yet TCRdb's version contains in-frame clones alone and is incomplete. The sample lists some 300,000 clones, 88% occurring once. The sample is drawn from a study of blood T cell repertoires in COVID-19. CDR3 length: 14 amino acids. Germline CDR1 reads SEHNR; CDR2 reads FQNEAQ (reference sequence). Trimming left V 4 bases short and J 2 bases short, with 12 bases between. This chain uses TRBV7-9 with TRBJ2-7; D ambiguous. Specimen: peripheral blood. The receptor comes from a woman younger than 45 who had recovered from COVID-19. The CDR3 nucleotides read TGTGCCAGCAGCTCAGGTTTTAGACCCTACGAGCAGTACTTC. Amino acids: CASSSGFRPYEQYF.